A single sample is the source of the 9 T cell receptor beta chains below, sequenced in a study of blood T cell repertoires in COVID-19. The method was immunoSEQ multiplex PCR; TCRdb's version includes in-frame clones alone and lacks a portion of them. The sample records 300,000 to 400,000 clones, 85% to 90% being singletons. The sequenced material came from peripheral blood. The receptor set was obtained from a human donor in a cohort sampled during active COVID-19.

This chain joins TRBV5-1 and TRBJ1-2; D gene ambiguous. CDR1 and CDR2 (germline): SGHRS, YFSETQ. The CDR3 loop spans 14 amino acids. Trimming removed 2 bases at V and 4 bases at J, with 12 bases between. The CDR3, as DNA: TGCGCCAGCAGCTTAGACCCCCTAGGCTATGGCTACACCTTC. Protein sequence: CASSLDPLGYGYTF.

This clone appeared a single time. The gene calls are TRBV6-5 and TRBJ1-2; 7 bases line up with TRBD1. Germline CDR1 reads MNHEY; CDR2 reads SVGAGI. J gave up 4 bases and V 8 bases, and 4 bases lay outside the gene matches. CDR3 length equals 12 residues. CDR3: CASYGTVYGYTF. In DNA form, the CDR3 reads TGTGCCAGCTACGGGACAGTCTATGGCTACACCTTC.

This chain links TRBV5-1 with TRBJ2-2, with 11 positions matching TRBD2. Trimming removed 2 bases from V and 5 bases from J; junction bases left unmatched: 5. Germline V gene data show CDR1 as SGHRS and CDR2 as YFSETQ. The CDR3 spans 16 residues. CDR3 DNA: TGCGCCAGCAGCTTCACTAGCGGGGGAGGAACCGGGGAGCTGTTTTTT. It translates to CASSFTSGGGTGELFF.

This sequence joins TRBV7-2 and TRBJ1-5, with TRBD1 as a possible D gene (5 bases). Germline-derived CDR1 and CDR2 are SGHTA and FQGNSA. The CDR3 has 16 amino acids. The germline V and J ends were trimmed by 5 bases and 7 bases, with 21 bases remaining between them. The CDR3 region is CASSPTWGDPRQPQHF. The CDR3 DNA reads TGTGCCAGCAGCCCCACTTGGGGGGACCCAAGGCAGCCCCAGCATTTT.

The table lists this clone with a few counts. CDR3 loop: CASSLAAGQFSGNTIYF. CDR3 nucleotides: TGCGCCAGCAGCTTGGCCGCTGGACAGTTCTCTGGAAACACCATATATTTT. V gene TRBV5-1 combines with J gene TRBJ1-3, with a possible D match to TRBD1 (6 bases). Germline lookup yields CDR1 SGHRS and CDR2 YFSETQ. The length of the CDR3 is 17 residues. V lost 0 bases and J lost 0, with 13 bases in between.

Details on this clone: The same CDR3 also results from other DNA sequences found in this sample. This rearrangement joins TRBV30 to TRBJ1-2; D not certain. V lost 0 bases to trimming and J lost 4 bases, with 6 bases between them. Germline lookup yields CDR1 GTSNPN and CDR2 SVGIG (reference sequence). The CDR3 is 12 amino acids. The CDR3 DNA reads as TGTGCCTGGAGTGTAGGAGGCTATGGCTACACCTTC. Its translation: CAWSVGGYGYTF.

J is TRBJ2-3 and V is TRBV1; the table's TRBD2 call for D was not verified on the DNA. TRBV1 counts as a pseudogene. CDR3 size: 17 residues. CDR3 DNA: TGCACCAGCAGCCAAGCCCCCCCGGGGGGGTGCACAGATACGCAGTATTTT. Protein: CTSSQAPPGGCTDTQYF.

There are a few counts of this clone. V gene TRBV7-2 combines with J gene TRBJ1-2; D perhaps matches TRBD1 (5 bases). Trimming took off 1 base at V and 3 bases at J, with 18 bases between the two ends. Looked up from germline, CDR1 is SGHTA and CDR2 is FQGNSA. The CDR3 totals 17 residues. This CDR3 is CASSLGYGRADHYGYTF. In DNA, the CDR3 is TGTGCCAGCAGCTTAGGCTATGGCAGGGCCGATCACTATGGCTACACCTTC.

The chain combines TRBV19 with TRBJ2-5, with 12 nucleotides matching TRBD2. Trimming at V came to 0 bases and at J to 4 bases, leaving 6 bases not matched to a gene. Germline loops: CDR1 LNHDA, CDR2 SQIVND (reference sequence). The CDR3 has 17 residues. As DNA, the CDR3 is TGTGCCAGTAGTATAGATCCCCCGACTAGCGGGAGAGAGACCCAGTACTTC. As protein: CASSIDPPTSGRETQYF.